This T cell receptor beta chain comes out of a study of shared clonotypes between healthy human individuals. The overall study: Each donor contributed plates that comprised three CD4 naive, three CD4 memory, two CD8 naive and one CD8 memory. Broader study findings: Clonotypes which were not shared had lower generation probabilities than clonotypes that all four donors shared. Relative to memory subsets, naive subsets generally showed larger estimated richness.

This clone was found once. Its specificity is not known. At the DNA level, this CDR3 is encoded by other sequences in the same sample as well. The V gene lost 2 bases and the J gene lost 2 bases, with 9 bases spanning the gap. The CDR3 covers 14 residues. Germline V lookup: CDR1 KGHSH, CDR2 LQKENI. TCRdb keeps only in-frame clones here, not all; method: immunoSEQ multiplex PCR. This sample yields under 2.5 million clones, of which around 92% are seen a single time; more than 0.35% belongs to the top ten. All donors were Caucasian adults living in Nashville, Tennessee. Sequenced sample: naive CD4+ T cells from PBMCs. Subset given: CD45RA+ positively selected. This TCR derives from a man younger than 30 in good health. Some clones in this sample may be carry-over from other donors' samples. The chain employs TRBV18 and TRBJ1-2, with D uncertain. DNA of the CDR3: TGTGCCAGCTCACCAGGGCCCCTAAACTATGGCTACACCTTC. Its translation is CASSPGPLNYGYTF.